This T cell receptor beta chain was sequenced in a study of T cells in Graves' hyperthyroidism and ophthalmopathy. Study summary: At the time of initial diagnosis and before any treatment, peripheral blood was collected.

Cells are PBMCs isolated from about 10 ml of fresh blood. This clonotype was detected many times. From germline, CDR1 is SEHNR and CDR2 FQNEAQ (reference sequence). V shed 3 bases, J shed 5 bases, and the junction held 6 bases outside the gene matches. The CDR3 contains 15 residues. Researchers took RNA transcripts and amplified the TCR beta CDR3 regions from them. In the first-round RT-PCR of the TCR CDR3, the HTBI primer set was used. TCRdb itself ran the multiplex PCR reads through MiXCR, one entry per CDR3 protein. The sample consists of under 400,000 distinct CDR3 sequences, less than 20% of them appearing once.

The sequence came from a woman in her thirties or forties with Graves' ophthalmopathy. Sequencing was carried out using blood. This chain links TRBV7-9 with TRBJ2-7, with 11 nucleotides matching TRBD2. In nucleotides, the CDR3 is TGTGCCAGCAGCTTTGCTGTGACTAGCGGGAACGAGCAGTACTTC. Its translation: CASSFAVTSGNEQYF.